The clone carrying this TCR beta chain was seen more than once but under ten times. As yet, its antigen is unknown. Germline V gene sequence: CDR1 SGHNT, CDR2 YYREEE (reference sequence). Trimming cost V 4 bases and J 3 bases; bases outside gene matches: 2. The CDR3 is 14 amino acids. TCR beta cDNA was made from approximately 500 ng total RNA with a constant-region primer. A slightly modified ARM-PCR protocol with three nested multiplex PCR rounds produced these TCR beta libraries. The first two PCR rounds, around 10 cycles each, used TRBV1-TRBV30 forward primers and a C-beta reverse primer. TCRdb passed the multiplex PCR reads through MiXCR, listing each CDR3 protein once. The table includes 310,000 or so distinct CDR3 sequences, 58% detected once. The data were obtained in a study of tumor-infiltrating lymphocytes in primary liver carcinoma. Regarding the study as a whole: Tumor-adjacent and tumor-blood pairs shared less of their repertoires than tumor region pairs shared. Blood fell significantly below tumors in its top-250-clone fraction (p = 0.039).

In addition to blood RNA drawn from unsorted whole blood, germline DNA was extracted. There were only treatment-naive patients, all with chronic HBV infection. Peripheral blood, roughly 4.2 milliliters, was collected prior to surgery. The rearrangement joins TRBV5-4 to TRBJ2-5, with 11 bases identical to TRBD2. Sequences were obtained from peripheral blood. The sequence was obtained from a woman in her twenties or thirties with primary liver carcinoma and hepatitis B virus infection. Here the CDR3 DNA reads TGTGCCAGCAGCGCGGGACTAGCGGAAGAGACCCAGTACTTC. Protein sequence: CASSAGLAEETQYF.